This TCR beta chain was captured by sequencing in a study of T cell changes during pregnancy in multiple sclerosis. The CDR3 totals 15 residues. Germline-derived CDR1 and CDR2 are SGHTA and FQGNSA. The V and J ends lost 6 bases and 0 bases respectively, with 12 bases between them. TCRdb's copy holds only in-frame clones and misses some; the assay was immunoSEQ multiplex PCR. The repertoire includes around 57,000 clones, around 92% of them detected once, and 1% to 1.5% sits in the top ten. The TCR was taken from a female donor in good health, enrolled as a control in a pregnancy study. Source: peripheral blood, taken after pregnancy. V is TRBV7-2 and J is TRBJ2-1; tentatively, D is TRBD1 (5 bases). DNA of the CDR3: TGTGCCAGCAGACACAGGACAAGCTCCTACAATGAGCAGTTCTTC. Translation: CASRHRTSSYNEQFF.